These 8 T cell receptor beta chains were all obtained from the same sample, sequenced in a study of blood T cells in healthy people across ages. It was with a sample-barcoded 5' primer and a J-beta primer mix that a second PCR of about 6 to 12 cycles was run. TCRdb used MiXCR to reprocess the 5' RACE reads, holding one entry per CDR3 protein. Here the sample spans approximately 1.5 million distinct CDR3 sequences, about 35% being singletons. Sequenced input: blood. The receptors here all came from a woman in her twenties or thirties in good health.

This clonotype was counted once. The rearrangement uses TRBV5-1 and TRBJ2-1; 9 nucleotides agree with TRBD2. Germline CDR1 and CDR2: SGHRS and YFSETQ. This CDR3 has 15 amino acids. J gave up 4 bases and V 7 bases, and 9 bases lay outside the gene matches. The CDR3 nucleotides are TGCGCCAGCGGCGGCGCTAGCGGGGCTTACAATGAGCAGTTCTTC. It codes for CASGGASGAYNEQFF.

In this sample, this clonotype turned up a few times. V and J are TRBV11-2 and TRBJ2-3; D is unresolved. The germline CDR1 and CDR2 sequences are SGHAT and FQNNGV. The CDR3 extends over 13 amino acids. V dropped 1 base and J dropped 7 bases, with 9 bases sitting between them. The CDR3 sequence: CASSLGWPYTQYF. The CDR3 region has the DNA TGTGCCAGCAGCTTAGGTTGGCCATATACGCAGTATTTT.

The chain is built from TRBV4-1 and TRBJ2-3; no clear D. Germline-derived CDR1 and CDR2 are MGHRA and YSYEKL. V shed 0 bases and J shed 5 bases, with 9 bases lying between them. The CDR3 is made up of 14 amino acids. Here the CDR3 reads CASSQDPWEDTQYF. DNA for the CDR3: TGCGCCAGCAGCCAAGATCCCTGGGAAGATACGCAGTATTTT.

This clonotype was picked up a small number of times. The gene calls are TRBV28 and TRBJ2-6; TRBD1 might be the D (6 bases). CDR1 is MDHEN and CDR2 is SYDVKM in the germline V gene. The CDR3 totals 16 residues. Deletions cut 2 bases from V and 4 bases from J, with 12 bases between. The CDR3 here is CASSLQGTWGANVLTF. The CDR3 DNA sequence: TGTGCCAGCAGTTTACAGGGGACGTGGGGGGCCAACGTCCTGACTTTC.

V is TRBV12-3 or TRBV12-4 and J is TRBJ2-5, with 8 bases aligning to TRBD1. This CDR3 has 14 residues. V dropped 5 bases and J dropped 11; count of bases not matched to a gene: 13. The CDR3 loop reads CASSPRGPHNEQYF. CDR3 coding DNA: TGTGCCAGCAGTCCCAGGGGGCCACACAATGAGCAGTACTTC.

This clonotype has a handful of counts. DNA of the CDR3: TGTGCCACCAGCAGAGCCCCCACCTCCACAGATACGCAGTATTTT. Translation: CATSRAPTSTDTQYF. The chain is built from TRBV15 and TRBJ2-3; D is undetermined. CDR3 length: 15 residues. CDR1 and CDR2 from the germline V gene are LNHNV and YYDKDF (reference sequence). The ends were cut back, 1 base at V and 2 bases at J, with 10 bases in the middle. Complete variable domain (other parts from reference TRBV15 and TRBJ2-3): DAMVIQNPRYQVTQFGKPVTLSCSQTLNHNVMYWYQQKSSQAPKLLFHYYDKDFNNEADTPDNFQSRRPNTSFCFLDIRSPGLGDTAMYLCATSRAPTSTDTQYFGPGTRLTVL.

Only a few counts were recorded for this clonotype. Just one base apart from a much larger clone, this may be a read error. This sequence joins TRBV20-1 and TRBJ2-1; D is undetermined. Between the trimmed V and J ends, which lost 2 bases and 10 bases, there was a span of 12 bases. From germline, CDR1 is DFQATT and CDR2 SNEGSKA (reference sequence). CDR3 length equals 12 residues. The CDR3 DNA follows: TGCAGTGCTAGAATAGTGGAGAGAGAGCAGTTCTTC. Amino acid sequence: CSARIVEREQFF.

A note on this clonotype: A junction boundary mismatches the germline segment, possibly from a read error. The rearrangement links TRBV11-3 to TRBJ1-1; possibly TRBD1 for D (5 bases). Germline V gives CDR1 SGHNT, CDR2 YENEEA. This CDR3 region has 13 residues. CDR3: CAGSPGRNTEAFF. In DNA, the CDR3 is TGTGCCGGCAGCCCGGGGCGGAACACTGAAGCTTTCTTT. The full variable domain, its missing parts supplied by reference TRBV11-3 and TRBJ1-1, is EAGVVQSPRYKIIEKKQPVAFWCNPISGHNTLYWYLQNLGQGPELLIRYENEEAVDDSQLPKDRFSAERLKGVDSTLKIQPAELGDSAVYLCAGSPGRNTEAFFGQGTRLTVV.